The entry that follows covers one T cell receptor (beta chain) sequence. Antigen: not known. The RNA input was roughly 0.45 to 1 ug, and it was reverse transcribed with random hexamers. With immunoSEQ multiplex PCR, TCR beta CDR3 was amplified across 54 Vbeta and 13 Jbeta. TCRdb fed the immunoSEQ multiplex PCR reads into MiXCR, producing one record per CDR3 protein. The sample shows 160,000 or so distinct CDR3 sequences, about 93% of them seen only once. Sequencing of TCR beta was performed on blood CD8+ and CD4+ T cells. Healthy donors were controls matched for age and sex. This CDR3 contains 14 residues. Deletions cut 3 bases from V and 7 bases from J, with 16 bases between. CDR1 is SGHRS, CDR2 YFSETQ, per germline. The data derive from a study of CD8 T cells in Susac syndrome. Overall study findings and caveats: In its TCR sequencing and HLA analysis, the study acknowledged that the number of individuals was relatively small.

V is TRBV5-1 and J is TRBJ1-2; no reliable D call. Sequencing was carried out using CD4+ T cells from PBMCs. The sequence was collected from a human donor in good health. CDR3 DNA sequence: TGCGCCAGCAGCTCGGAAGGTCCACGGACTGGCTACACCTTC. This encodes CASSSEGPRTGYTF. The full variable domain, in which reference TRBV5-1 and TRBJ1-2 provide the parts outside the CDR3, is KAGVTQTPRYLIKTRGQQVTLSCSPISGHRSVSWYQQTPGQGLQFLFEYFSETQRNKGNFPGRFSGRQFSNSRSEMNVSTLELGDSALYLCASSSEGPRTGYTFGSGTRLTVV.